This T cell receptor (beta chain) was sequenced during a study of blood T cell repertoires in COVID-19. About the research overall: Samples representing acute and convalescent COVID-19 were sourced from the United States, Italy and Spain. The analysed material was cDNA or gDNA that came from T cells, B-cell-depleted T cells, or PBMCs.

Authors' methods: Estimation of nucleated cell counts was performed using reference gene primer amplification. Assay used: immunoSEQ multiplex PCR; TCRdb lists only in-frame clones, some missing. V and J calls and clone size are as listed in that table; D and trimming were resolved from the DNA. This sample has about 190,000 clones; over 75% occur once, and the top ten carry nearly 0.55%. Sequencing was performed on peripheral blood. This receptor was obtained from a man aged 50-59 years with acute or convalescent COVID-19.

The CDR3 DNA sequence: TGTGCCACCAGCAGAGATCGGACTATCCAAGAGACCCAGTACTTC. Translated: CATSRDRTIQETQYF. This sequence joins TRBV15 and TRBJ2-5; D is perhaps TRBD2 (6 bases). Per germline, CDR1 LNHNV and CDR2 YYDKDF (reference sequence). The ends were cut back, 0 bases at V and 1 base at J, with 9 bases in the middle. The CDR3 runs to 15 residues.